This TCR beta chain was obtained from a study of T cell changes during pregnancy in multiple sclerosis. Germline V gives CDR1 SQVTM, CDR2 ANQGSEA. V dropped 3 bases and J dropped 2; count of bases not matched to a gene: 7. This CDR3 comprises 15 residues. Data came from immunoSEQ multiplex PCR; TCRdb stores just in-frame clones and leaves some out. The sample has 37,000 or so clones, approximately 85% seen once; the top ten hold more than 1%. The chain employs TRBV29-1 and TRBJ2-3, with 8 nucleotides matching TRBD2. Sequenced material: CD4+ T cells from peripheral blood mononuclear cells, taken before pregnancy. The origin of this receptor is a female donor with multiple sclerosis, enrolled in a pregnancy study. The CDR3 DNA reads TGCAGCGTTGATCAGCTAGCGGGTGCCACAGATACGCAGTATTTT. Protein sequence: CSVDQLAGATDTQYF.